The rows below give T cell receptor beta chains drawn from one sample of a study of technical replicates of blood from a handful of donors. Method: immunoSEQ multiplex PCR; TCRdb's copy keeps in-frame clones and lacks some. The sample lists tens of thousands of clones, less than 96% occurring once. The source material was T cells isolated from PBMCs. These receptors originate from a human donor in good health. The CDR3 runs from the conserved cysteine through the conserved F or W. A D gene is named only where the DNA matches it firmly. The size of a clone is reported for some rows only, either as once, few or many, or as a class for expanded clones.

.,TRBD1,TRBV2,TRBJ1-1,TGTGCCAGCCGCATTCAACAGGGGGCCATGAACACTGAAGCTTTCTTT,CASRIQQGAMNTEAFF
.,.,TRBV2,TRBJ1-4,TGTGCCAGCTTGGCGACAGTAAGGGAAAAACTGTTTTTT,CASLATVREKLFF
once,TRBD1,TRBV7-9,TRBJ1-1,TGTGCCAGCAGCTTCCCGACAGGGAAGAACACTGAAGCTTTCTTT,CASSFPTGKNTEAFF
.,TRBD1,TRBV4-1,TRBJ2-7,TGCGCCAGCAGCCAGGCACCGGGACAGGCATACGAGCAGTACTTC,CASSQAPGQAYEQYF
.,TRBD2,TRBV28,TRBJ2-5,TGTGCCAGCAGTTCCCAAGGGACTAGCCTACACCAAGAGACCCAGTACTTC,CASSSQGTSLHQETQYF
.,.,TRBV15,TRBJ1-3,TGTGCCACCAGCAGAGATATCTCCTCTGGAAACACCATATATTTT,CATSRDISSGNTIYF
.,.,TRBV7-3,TRBJ2-1,TGTGCCAGCAGCCCCGCGGGAAAGATTAACAATGAGCAGTTCTTC,CASSPAGKINNEQFF
.,TRBD1,TRBV19,TRBJ1-1,TGTGCCAGCGACAGGGGGCTGAACACTGAAGCTTTCTTT,CASDRGLNTEAFF
.,TRBD2,TRBV6-4,TRBJ2-7,TGTGCCACCCTCCCTAGGACTAGCGGGAGGGCGAGCTACGAGCAGTACTTC,CATLPRTSGRASYEQYF
.,TRBD2,TRBV9,TRBJ2-1,TGTGCCAGCAGCGCGTCGGGACTAGGGTGGAATGAGCAGTTCTTC,CASSASGLGWNEQFF
.,.,TRBV15,TRBJ2-7,TGTGCCACCAGCAGCGGGACACCCTACGAGCAGTACTTC,CATSSGTPYEQYF
.,.,TRBV27,TRBJ2-1,TGTGCCAGCAGTCTACAGGATGGCTCCTACAATGAGCAGTTCTTC,CASSLQDGSYNEQFF
.,.,TRBV6-5,TRBJ2-3,TGTGCCAGCAGTTACTCGAATGCGGGCACAGATACGCAGTATTTT,CASSYSNAGTDTQYF
.,.,TRBV25-1,TRBJ2-1,TGTGCCAGCAGTGAATCGGGAAGCTCCTACAATGAGCAGTTCTTC,CASSESGSSYNEQFF
.,TRBD2,TRBV6-5,TRBJ2-1,TGTGCCAGCAGTTACAGCGGGAGGGCGCGAGAGCAGTTCTTC,CASSYSGRAREQFF
.,.,TRBV5-4,TRBJ2-7,TGTGCCAGCAGCACCAGGGACGAGCAGTACTTC,CASSTRDEQYF
.,TRBD1,TRBV9,TRBJ1-1,TGTGCCAGCAGCGTAGGGGGGACAGTGAACACTGAAGCTTTCTTT,CASSVGGTVNTEAFF
.,TRBD1,TRBV5-1,TRBJ2-3,TGCGCCAGCAGCTCGCGGACAGGGGGACAAGCTAGCACAGATACGCAGTATTTT,CASSSRTGGQASTDTQYF
.,TRBD2,TRBV7-8,TRBJ2-1,TGTGCCAGCAGCGGGGGGGAAAACAATGAGCAGTTCTTC,CASSGGENNEQFF
once,.,TRBV10-3,TRBJ1-3,TGTGCCATCAAAGGGGCCCCGACAGGCTACTCTGGAAACACCATATATTTT,CAIKGAPTGYSGNTIYF
.,TRBD1,TRBV7-9,TRBJ2-7,TGTGCCAGCAGCGTGGAGGACAGGGTGGGCGAGCAGTACTTC,CASSVEDRVGEQYF
.,.,TRBV19,TRBJ2-7,TGTGCCAGTAGTACCCCGACCGGGAGCCTGGGGGAGCAGTACTTC,CASSTPTGSLGEQYF
once,TRBD1,TRBV27,TRBJ1-4,TGTGCCAGCAGTCCTTCCGGGACAGGGAGTGAAAAACTGTTTTTT,CASSPSGTGSEKLFF
.,.,TRBV6-6,TRBJ2-3,TGTGCCAGCAGCCCAAATCGATACTTGGTTCCCGATACGCAGTATTTT,CASSPNRYLVPDTQYF
.,.,TRBV6-1,TRBJ2-1,TGTGCCAGCGCACAGGGAGGGTACAATGAGCAGTTCTTC,CASAQGGYNEQFF